The 14 T cell receptor beta chains given below trace back to one sample, sequenced in a study of T-cell reconstitution after alpha-beta-depleted transplantation in children. Construction of the TCRbeta library involved unique molecular identifiers. Each CDR3 protein is one row after TCRdb ran MiXCR on the PCR reads. The table has a few hundred thousand distinct CDR3 sequences, 25% to 30% seen once. Sequencing was performed on PBMCs, taken before TCRalphabeta/CD19-depleted stem cell transplant. Receptors were obtained from a boy under two years old with Wiskott-Aldrich syndrome, due to receive a stem cell transplant.

V is TRBV7-2 and J is TRBJ1-4, with D possibly matching TRBD1 (6 bases). Trimming left V 5 bases short and J 8 bases short, with 18 bases between. This CDR3 is 15 amino acids long. From germline, CDR1 is SGHTA and CDR2 FQGNSA. CDR3 region: CASSRIPGQKEKLFF. DNA of the CDR3: TGTGCCAGCAGCCGAATTCCGGGACAAAAAGAAAAACTGTTTTTT.

This clonotype was observed a handful of times. V is TRBV29-1 and J is TRBJ2-1; the match to TRBD1 covers 8 bases. The length of the CDR3 is 15 residues. The ends lost 3 bases at V and 7 bases at J; junction bases unmatched: 11. Germline values: CDR1 SQVTM, CDR2 ANQGSEA. The chain's CDR3 is CSVEVAGGGVNEQFF. CDR3 DNA sequence: TGCAGCGTTGAGGTGGCAGGGGGCGGTGTGAATGAGCAGTTCTTC.

This clonotype was recorded once. The chain is built from TRBV28 and TRBJ2-1, with 7 bases matching TRBD1. This CDR3 spans 16 amino acids. Looked up from germline, CDR1 is MDHEN and CDR2 is SYDVKM. Trimming at V came to 7 bases and at J to 8 bases, leaving 17 bases not matched to a gene. Here the CDR3 DNA reads TGTGCCAGCATAGGGTTGGGACAGACTTACCGAGATGAGCAGTTCTTC. It specifies CASIGLGQTYRDEQFF.

The V call is TRBV11-2, the J call TRBJ1-5; 11 nucleotides line up with TRBD1. V shed 5 bases and J 2 bases; nucleotides not matched to a gene: 8. This CDR3 region has 17 residues. Per the germline V gene, CDR1 is SGHAT and CDR2 is FQNNGV. CDR3 residues: CASSPRTGGEGNQPQHF. Written as DNA, the CDR3 is TGTGCCAGCAGCCCCCGGACAGGGGGCGAGGGCAATCAGCCCCAGCATTTT. Full variable domain (rest looked up from reference TRBV11-2 and TRBJ1-5): EAGVAQSPRYKIIEKRQSVAFWCNPISGHATLYWYQQILGQGPKLLIQFQNNGVVDDSQLPKDRFSAERLKGVDSTLKIQPAKLEDSAVYLCASSPRTGGEGNQPQHFGDGTRLSIL.

The chain combines TRBV3-1 with TRBJ1-4, with 7 bases aligning to TRBD1. The V segment lost 4 bases and the J segment 7 bases; nucleotides outside the gene matches: 3. Germline lookup yields CDR1 LGHDT and CDR2 YNNKEL (reference sequence). This CDR3 is 13 amino acids long. The CDR3 DNA follows: TGTGCCAGCAGCCCGACAGGGCGTGAAAAACTGTTTTTT. Its protein product is CASSPTGREKLFF.

This clonotype was counted only a few times. The chain has TRBV10-2 and TRBJ2-4; D is unclear. This CDR3 is built from 15 residues. Germline V gene sequence: CDR1 WSHSY, CDR2 SAAADI. Trimming pared 6 bases from V and 1 base from J, leaving 13 bases between. CDR3 in amino acids: CASRESPGAKNIQYF. Written as DNA, the CDR3 is TGCGCCAGCAGGGAATCCCCCGGGGCCAAAAACATTCAGTACTTC.

The chain recombines TRBV7-3 with TRBJ2-3, with TRBD2 identical over 7 bases. The length of the CDR3 is 15 residues. The V and J ends lost 4 bases and 2 bases, in that order; junction bases with no gene match: 6. Germline CDR1 reads SGHTA; CDR2 reads FQGTGA. CDR3 amino acids: CASSSTGTTTDTQYF. The CDR3 DNA is TGTGCCAGCAGCTCCACCGGGACTACCACAGATACGCAGTATTTT. The whole variable domain, remainder taken from reference TRBV7-3 and TRBJ2-3, is GAGVSQTPSNKVTEKGKYVELRCDPISGHTALYWYRQSLGQGPEFLIYFQGTGAADDSGLPNDRFFAVRPEGSVSTLKIQRTERGDSAVYLCASSSTGTTTDTQYFGPGTRLTVL.

This clonotype has more than one count but fewer than ten. The germline gene is not matched at one end of the junction; a read error may be the cause. This chain connects TRBV5-1 to TRBJ2-3; 7 nucleotides match TRBD2. The CDR3 has 14 amino acids. CDR1 is SGHRS and CDR2 is YFSETQ in the germline V gene. DNA of the CDR3: TGTGCCAGCAGTTTGGGGGGGATTACAGATACGCAGTATTTT. Protein sequence: CASSLGGITDTQYF. The variable domain in full, completed from reference TRBV5-1 and TRBJ2-3, reads KAGVTQTPRYLIKTRGQQVTLSCSPISGHRSVSWYQQTPGQGLQFLFEYFSETQRNKGNFPGRFSGRQFSNSRSEMNVSTLELGDSALYLCASSLGGITDTQYFGPGTRLTVL.

The chain couples TRBV7-9 to TRBJ1-4; 8 bases map to TRBD1. The V gene's germline CDR1 is SEHNR and CDR2 FQNEAQ (reference sequence). The CDR3 extends over 16 amino acids. Trimming took 0 bases from V and 6 from J; bases not matched to a gene: 6. DNA of the CDR3: TGTGCCAGCAGCTTAGCGCCTGGACAGGGACATGAAAAACTGTTTTTT. The encoded protein is CASSLAPGQGHEKLFF.

The chain couples TRBV4-1 to TRBJ1-5; TRBD1 might be the D (6 bases). The ends were cut back, 6 bases at V and 2 bases at J, with 23 bases in the middle. Germline loops: CDR1 MGHRA, CDR2 YSYEKL. The CDR3 covers 18 residues. CDR3 loop: CASSLSGTPIHGNQPQHF. The DNA for the CDR3 is TGCGCCAGCAGTCTTTCCGGGACACCTATTCACGGCAATCAGCCCCAGCATTTT.

The rearrangement joins TRBV20-1 to TRBJ2-1; D is ambiguous. Germline lookup yields CDR1 DFQATT and CDR2 SNEGSKA (reference sequence). This CDR3 is 12 amino acids long. V dropped 6 bases and J dropped 5 bases, with 11 bases sitting between them. The CDR3 bases are TGCAGTGCCAACCTTGTGGACAATGAGCAGTTCTTC. The encoded protein is CSANLVDNEQFF.

This clonotype has just a few counts. The chain links TRBV20-1 to TRBJ2-1, with 7 bases that match TRBD1. With V trimmed by 2 bases and J by 15 bases, 10 bases remained unmatched. The CDR3 has 12 amino acids. Germline CDR1 DFQATT, CDR2 SNEGSKA (reference sequence). The CDR3 here is CSARSDRVVPFF. The DNA of the CDR3 is TGCAGTGCTAGATCAGACAGGGTTGTGCCGTTCTTC.

This clonotype was detected a few times. J is TRBJ2-3 and V is TRBV5-1; D remains ambiguous. Between the trimmed V and J ends, which lost 0 bases and 5 bases, there was a span of 7 bases. The CDR3 loop spans 13 amino acids. Per the germline V gene, CDR1 is SGHRS and CDR2 is YFSETQ. The CDR3 region is CASSLEVIDTQYF. CDR3 sequence (DNA): TGCGCCAGCAGCTTGGAGGTGATAGATACGCAGTATTTT.

This clonotype has only a few counts. This rearrangement joins TRBV5-6 to TRBJ1-2; no clear D gene. The CDR3 runs to 12 residues. Germline V lookup: CDR1 SGHDT, CDR2 YYEEEE. Trimming removed 1 base at V and 8 bases at J, with 9 bases between. Here the CDR3 DNA reads TGTGCCAGCAGCTTGCCTTCGTCCGGCTACACCTTC. Its protein product is CASSLPSSGYTF.